The following is a T cell receptor (beta chain) sequence with its context. Trimming shortened V by 5 bases and J by 0 bases, and 17 bases separated the two germline ends. The CDR3 length is 16 residues. The germline gives CDR1 MNHEY, CDR2 SMNVEV (reference sequence). The authors reverse transcribed about 0.5 to 1 ug RNA with random hexamers. A single record per CDR3 protein comes from TCRdb applying MiXCR to the immunoSEQ multiplex PCR reads. The data hold around 170,000 distinct CDR3 sequences, with 95% observed a single time. The entry originates in a study of CD8 T cells in Susac syndrome. The receptor was isolated from a human donor with Susac syndrome. The sequenced sample was CD8+ T cells from PBMCs. The chain recombines TRBV27 with TRBJ2-7; D is undetermined. CDR3 sequence: CASSPSLGPISYEQYF. The CDR3 DNA sequence: TGTGCCAGCAGTCCCTCCTTAGGGCCGATCTCCTACGAGCAGTACTTC.